This TCR beta chain was profiled in a study of OX40 agonist ivuxolimab in advanced cancers. Findings and caveats of the study: Partial responders treated at 0.1-3.0 mg/kg exhibited clonal expansion among the lowest measured.

The protocol was immunoSEQ multiplex PCR, while the TCRdb copy is restricted to in-frame clones and leaves out a portion. Among about 14,000 clones listed, around nine tenths were seen once. On this clone: Its cognate antigen is unknown.

The CDR3 consists of 14 residues. CDR1 LNHDA and CDR2 SQIVND come from the germline V gene (reference sequence). V shed 4 bases, J shed 0 bases, and the junction held 1 base outside the gene matches. The sample consisted of CD4+ or CD8+ T cells sorted from blood, taken in a trial of the OX40 agonist ivuxolimab. The source is an adult with an advanced solid tumor such as melanoma, head and neck, liver or kidney cancer. The V call is TRBV19, the J call TRBJ1-2; TRBD1 matches 8 bases. The CDR3 protein is CASSKQGANYGYTF. The CDR3 DNA reads TGTGCCAGTAGTAAACAGGGGGCTAACTATGGCTACACCTTC. The whole variable domain, remainder taken from reference TRBV19 and TRBJ1-2, is DGGITQSPKYLFRKEGQNVTLSCEQNLNHDAMYWYRQDPGQGLRLIYYSQIVNDFQKGDIAEGYSVSREKKESFPLTVTSAQKNPTAFYLCASSKQGANYGYTFGSGTRLTVV.